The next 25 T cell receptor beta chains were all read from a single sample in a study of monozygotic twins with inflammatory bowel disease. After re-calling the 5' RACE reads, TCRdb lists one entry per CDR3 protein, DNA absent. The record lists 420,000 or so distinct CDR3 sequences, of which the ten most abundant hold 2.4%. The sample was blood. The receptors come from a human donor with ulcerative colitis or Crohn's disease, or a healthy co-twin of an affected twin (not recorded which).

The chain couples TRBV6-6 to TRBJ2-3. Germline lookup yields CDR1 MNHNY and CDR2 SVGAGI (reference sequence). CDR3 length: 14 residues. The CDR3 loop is CASSYDRNTDTQYF.

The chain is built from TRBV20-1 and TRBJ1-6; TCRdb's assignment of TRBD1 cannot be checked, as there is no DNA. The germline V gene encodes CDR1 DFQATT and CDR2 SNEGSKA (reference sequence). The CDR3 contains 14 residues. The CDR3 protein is CSAPPGTDNSPLHF.

CDR3 sequence: CASSPNRGAHEKLFF. V gene TRBV7-9 combines with J gene TRBJ1-4; as DNA is missing, the TRBD1 call by TCRdb cannot be tested. Germline V gives CDR1 SEHNR, CDR2 FQNEAQ (reference sequence). The CDR3 has 15 amino acids.

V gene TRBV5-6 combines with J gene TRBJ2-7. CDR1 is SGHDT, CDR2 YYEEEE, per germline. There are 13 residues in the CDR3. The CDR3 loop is CASSTEIPYEQYF.

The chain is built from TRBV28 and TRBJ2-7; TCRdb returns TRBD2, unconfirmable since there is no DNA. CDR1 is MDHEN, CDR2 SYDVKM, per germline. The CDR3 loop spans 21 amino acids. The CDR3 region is CASKQPGRGTSGSGELYEQYF. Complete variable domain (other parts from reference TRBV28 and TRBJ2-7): DVKVTQSSRYLVKRTGEKVFLECVQDMDHENMFWYRQDPGLGLRLIYFSYDVKMKEKGDIPEGYSVSREKKERFSLILESASTNQTSMYLCASKQPGRGTSGSGELYEQYFGPGTRLTVT.

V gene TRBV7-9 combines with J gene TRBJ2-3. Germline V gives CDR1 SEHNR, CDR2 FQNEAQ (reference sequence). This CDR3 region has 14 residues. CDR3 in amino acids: CASEPSGRTDTQYF.

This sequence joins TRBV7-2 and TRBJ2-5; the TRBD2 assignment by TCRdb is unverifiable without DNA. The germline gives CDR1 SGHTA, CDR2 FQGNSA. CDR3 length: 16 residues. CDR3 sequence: CASSVRLAGGQETQYF.

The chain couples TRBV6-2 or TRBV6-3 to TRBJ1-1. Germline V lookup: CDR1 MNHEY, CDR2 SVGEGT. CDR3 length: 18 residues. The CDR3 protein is CASMPGKGRTNMNTEAFF.

The CDR3 is CASQASGTGLTTNEKLFF. The rearrangement uses TRBV5-1 and TRBJ1-4; the TCRdb D gene call, TRBD1, has no DNA to confirm it. Germline assignment: CDR1 SGHRS and CDR2 YFSETQ. The CDR3 runs to 18 residues.

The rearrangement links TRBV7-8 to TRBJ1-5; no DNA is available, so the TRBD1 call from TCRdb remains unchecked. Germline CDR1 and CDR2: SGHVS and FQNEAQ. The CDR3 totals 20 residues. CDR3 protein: CASSLVGEGLGFMFGQPQHF.

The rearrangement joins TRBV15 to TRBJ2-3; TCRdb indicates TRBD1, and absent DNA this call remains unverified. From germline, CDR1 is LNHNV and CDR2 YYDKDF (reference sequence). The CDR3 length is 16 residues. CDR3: CATSSGGAFGTDTQYF.

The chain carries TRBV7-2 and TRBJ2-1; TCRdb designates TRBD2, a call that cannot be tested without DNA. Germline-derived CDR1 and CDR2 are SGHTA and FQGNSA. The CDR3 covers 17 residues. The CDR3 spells CASSFGLSGRLYNEQFF.

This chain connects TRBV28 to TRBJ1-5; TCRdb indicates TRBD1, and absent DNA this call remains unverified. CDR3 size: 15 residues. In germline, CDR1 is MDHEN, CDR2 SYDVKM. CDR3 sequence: CASKGDRGYWEPQHF.

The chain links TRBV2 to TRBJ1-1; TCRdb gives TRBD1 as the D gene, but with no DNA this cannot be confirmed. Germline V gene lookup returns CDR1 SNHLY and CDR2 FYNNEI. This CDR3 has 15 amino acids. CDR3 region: CASVAGQGINTEAFF.

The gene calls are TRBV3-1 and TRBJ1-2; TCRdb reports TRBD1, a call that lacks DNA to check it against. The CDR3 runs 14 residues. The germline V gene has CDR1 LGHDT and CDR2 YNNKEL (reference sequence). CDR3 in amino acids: CASSQEDDRFGYTF.

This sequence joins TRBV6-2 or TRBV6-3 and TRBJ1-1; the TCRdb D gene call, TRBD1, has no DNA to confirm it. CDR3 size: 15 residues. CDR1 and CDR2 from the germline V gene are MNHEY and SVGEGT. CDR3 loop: CASSYYTGRDTEAFF.

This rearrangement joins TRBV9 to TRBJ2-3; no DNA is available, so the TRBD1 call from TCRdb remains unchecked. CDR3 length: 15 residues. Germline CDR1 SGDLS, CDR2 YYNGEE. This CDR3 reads CASSVAGSTRGTQYF.

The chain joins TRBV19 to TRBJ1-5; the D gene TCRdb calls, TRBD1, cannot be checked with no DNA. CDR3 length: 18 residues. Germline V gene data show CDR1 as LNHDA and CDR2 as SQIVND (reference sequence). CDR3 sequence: CASSIRGLKIFGNQPQHF.

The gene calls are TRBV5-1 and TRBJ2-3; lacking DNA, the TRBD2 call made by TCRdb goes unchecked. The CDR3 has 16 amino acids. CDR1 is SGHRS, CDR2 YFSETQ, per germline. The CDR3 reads CASSLMSSGATGTQYF.

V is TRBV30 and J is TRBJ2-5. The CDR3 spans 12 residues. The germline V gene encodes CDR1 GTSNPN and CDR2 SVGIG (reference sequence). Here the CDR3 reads CAFQESGETQYF.

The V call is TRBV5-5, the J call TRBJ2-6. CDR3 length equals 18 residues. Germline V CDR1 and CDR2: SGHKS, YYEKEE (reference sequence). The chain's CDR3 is CASSLNPELLSGANVLTF.

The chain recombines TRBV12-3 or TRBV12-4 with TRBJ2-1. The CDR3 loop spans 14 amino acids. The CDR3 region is CASSFSGAYNEQFF.

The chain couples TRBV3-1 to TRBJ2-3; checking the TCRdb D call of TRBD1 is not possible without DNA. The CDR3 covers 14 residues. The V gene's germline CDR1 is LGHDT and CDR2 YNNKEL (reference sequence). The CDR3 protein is CASSQDYRVDTQYF.

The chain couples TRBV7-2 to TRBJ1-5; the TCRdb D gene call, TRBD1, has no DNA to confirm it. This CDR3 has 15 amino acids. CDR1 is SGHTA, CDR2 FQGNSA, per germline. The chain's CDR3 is CASSLEYRDGQPQHF.

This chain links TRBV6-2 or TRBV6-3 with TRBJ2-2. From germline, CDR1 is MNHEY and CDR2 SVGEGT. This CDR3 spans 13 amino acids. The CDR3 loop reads CASSYRATGELFF.